A single sample gave rise to the 3 T cell receptor beta chains below, sequenced in a study of T-cell reconstitution after alpha-beta-depleted transplantation in children. Using unique molecular identifiers, the investigators prepared the TCRbeta library. One entry per CDR3 protein results from TCRdb running MiXCR on the PCR reads. The data show around 700,000 distinct CDR3 sequences, under 15% seen once. Sequencing was performed on PBMCs, taken before TCRalphabeta/CD19-depleted stem cell transplant. The receptors were gathered from a girl aged 2-9 years with congenital amegakaryocytic thrombocytopenia, due to receive a stem cell transplant.

This clonotype turned up a few times. The genes are TRBV15 and TRBJ2-3; D is possibly TRBD2 (5 bases). The germline V and J ends were trimmed by 0 bases and 6 bases, with 13 bases remaining between them. The CDR3 spans 15 residues. Germline lookup yields CDR1 LNHNV and CDR2 YYDKDF (reference sequence). The CDR3 bases are TGTGCCACCAGCAGAGATCTCGGTAGCGTGGATACGCAGTATTTT. Its translation is CATSRDLGSVDTQYF.

As to this clonotype: A clone one base away is much larger, so this may be a read error. Since the CDR3 does not end with the conserved phenylalanine or tryptophan, this likely comes from a read error. The chain joins TRBV7-2 to TRBJ2-3; TRBD2 agrees at 7 bases. In germline, CDR1 is SGHTA, CDR2 FQGNSA. The CDR3 runs to 14 residues. Losses at the gene ends were 4 bases for V and 4 bases for J; bases not matched to a gene: 5. The CDR3 bases are TGTGCCAGCAGCTACGGGGGGACCTCAGATACGCAGTATTCT. It yields the protein CASSYGGTSDTQYS.

This clonotype was seen at least ten times. The genes are TRBV20-1 and TRBJ2-2; D unresolved. This CDR3 is 13 amino acids long. Trimming pared 0 bases from V and 9 bases from J, leaving 11 bases between. The germline gives CDR1 DFQATT, CDR2 SNEGSKA (reference sequence). The CDR3 DNA follows: TGCAGTGCTAGAGACCCTTCTCTTCGGGAGCTGTTTTTT. Encoded protein: CSARDPSLRELFF.